A selection of T cell receptor beta chains follows, all from one sample in a study of T cell responses to AZD1222 COVID-19 vaccine. Generated by immunoSEQ multiplex PCR, the TCRdb table keeps only in-frame clones and is missing some. The profile shows around 140,000 clones, roughly 89% of them singletons. Sample: peripheral blood, taken on day 0 of AZD1222 vaccination. The source of these receptors is an adult in good health. Both conserved end residues are part of each CDR3. D genes are given only for firm matches. Where a row states a size, it is once, few, many or the class of an expanded clone; other rows omit it.

D gene	J gene	V gene	clone size	CDR3 DNA	CDR3 protein
.	TRBJ1-1	TRBV25-1	.	TGTGCCAGCAGTGAAATTTCGACTGAAGCTTTCTTT	CASSEISTEAFF
.	TRBJ1-1	TRBV5-1	.	TGCGCCAGCAGCTTAGAGGGTCGGGATGGCACTGAAGCTTTCTTT	CASSLEGRDGTEAFF
.	TRBJ2-1	TRBV6-4	.	TGTGCCAGCAGTGAGAGGAAATACAATGAGCAGTTCTTC	CASSERKYNEQFF
TRBD1	TRBJ2-7	TRBV13	.	TGTGCCAGCAGCCTTGGGACAGGGGGCTACGAGCAGTACTTC	CASSLGTGGYEQYF
TRBD2	TRBJ2-7	TRBV7-7	.	TGTGCTAGCAGCCTCCACCCGACTAGCAGTCTCTACGAGCAGTACTTC	CASSLHPTSSLYEQYF
.	TRBJ2-1	TRBV28	.	TGTGCCAGACTGGACAGCAATGAGCAGTTCTTC	CARLDSNEQFF
.	TRBJ1-4	TRBV15	.	TGTGCCACCAGCAGAGATGAATCGGAAAAACTGTTTTTT	CATSRDESEKLFF
TRBD1	TRBJ2-7	TRBV2	.	TGTGCCAGCAGCCAAGAGGGGACAGGGGCCTACGAGCAGTACTTC	CASSQEGTGAYEQYF
TRBD2	TRBJ2-3	TRBV27	.	TGTGCCAGCAGTTTAGGGACTAGTCGGGCAGATACGCAGTATTTT	CASSLGTSRADTQYF
.	TRBJ1-2	TRBV15	.	TGTGCCACCAGCAGAGGGGGAGGAAATGGCTACACCTTC	CATSRGGGNGYTF
TRBD2	TRBJ2-1	TRBV18	.	TGTGCCAGCTCACCGGGACTAGCGGGAGGCAATGAGCAGTTCTTC	CASSPGLAGGNEQFF
.	TRBJ1-5	TRBV19	.	TGTGCCAGTAGTATAGCTTCACAGCCCCAGCATTTT	CASSIASQPQHF
.	TRBJ1-5	TRBV14	.	TGTGCCAGCAGCCCACAGGTCGATCAGCCCCAGCATTTT	CASSPQVDQPQHF
TRBD1	TRBJ2-7	TRBV6-5	.	TGTGCCAGCAGAAGATCCGGGACAGGGGCCTCGGAGCAGTACTTC	CASRRSGTGASEQYF
.	TRBJ2-3	TRBV5-4	.	TGTGCCAGCAGCTCCCGACGCGAGACAGATACGCAGTATTTT	CASSSRRETDTQYF
.	TRBJ1-2	TRBV11-1	.	TGTGCCAGCAGCTCCAACAGGGTAGGGGGAAGCTATGGCTACACCTTC	CASSSNRVGGSYGYTF
.	TRBJ2-7	TRBV10-3	once	TGTGCCATCAGTGAGATACAGGGCTCTTCCTACGAGCAGTACTTC	CAISEIQGSSYEQYF
.	TRBJ2-7	TRBV6-1	.	TGTGCCAGCAGTGAACGGGACGGAGGCTACTACGAGCAGTACTTC	CASSERDGGYYEQYF
TRBD1	TRBJ1-2	TRBV5-1	.	TGCGCCAGCAGTAAAAACGGGGACAGCGGTTATGGCTACACCTTC	CASSKNGDSGYGYTF
.	TRBJ2-6	TRBV5-1	.	TGCGCCAGCAGCGGTGGTGGGGACTCTGGGGCCAACGTCCTGACTTTC	CASSGGGDSGANVLTF
.	TRBJ2-3	TRBV5-1	once	TGCGCCAGCAGCTTGGCCGAGACTAGCACAGATACGCAGTATTTT	CASSLAETSTDTQYF
.	TRBJ1-2	TRBV27	.	TGTGCCAGCAGGCGATCCCTCCGCGATGGCTACACCTTC	CASRRSLRDGYTF
.	TRBJ2-5	TRBV5-1	.	TGCGCCAGCAGCTTGGGGGTGCAAGAGACCCAGTACTTC	CASSLGVQETQYF
.	TRBJ2-1	TRBV2	.	TGTGCCAGCAGCCAGGAGGGTGGCGACAATGAGCAGTTCTTC	CASSQEGGDNEQFF
.	TRBJ2-2	TRBV27	.	TGTGCCAGCAGTTTCCCCGGGGTGGCCGGGGAGCTGTTTTTT	CASSFPGVAGELFF